What follows describes a single TCR beta chain. Its antigen is not identified. Use of 60 Vbeta and 13 Jbeta primers characterized the PCR. Assay used: immunoSEQ multiplex PCR; TCRdb lists only in-frame clones, some missing. Of about 180,000 clones listed, around 77% are singletons. The donors comprised healthy bone marrow donors. The data were obtained in a study of cytomegalovirus exposure and HLA in healthy donors. Germline V lookup: CDR1 SGDLS, CDR2 YYNGEE. The CDR3 contains 15 residues. Between the trimmed V and J ends, which lost 2 bases and 7 bases, there was a span of 15 bases. Study-wide results and caveats: The sole available immune exposure information was CMV serostatus. Excluded were some V segments that proved indistinguishable, including TRBV6-2 and TRBV6-3.

The receptor comes from a man aged 55 to 70 in good health and CMV-seronegative. The sample was PBMCs. V gene TRBV9 combines with J gene TRBJ1-4, with D possibly TRBD1 on 6 matching bases. The CDR3 DNA sequence: TGTGCCAGCAGCGTTCAGGGGAATACGCGTGAAAAACTGTTTTTT. Its translation is CASSVQGNTREKLFF.